This TCR beta chain was obtained from a study of T cell responses to AZD1222 COVID-19 vaccine. Study-wide findings and caveats: The peak T cell response came first, and repertoires were sampled only after it.

Germline V gene lookup returns CDR1 MNHEY and CDR2 SVGEGT. This CDR3 contains 12 residues. The V gene lost 4 bases and the J gene lost 7 bases, with 11 bases spanning the gap. This clone showed up many times. What it binds is unknown. Clones were sequenced by immunoSEQ multiplex PCR, and TCRdb holds only the in-frame ones, with some missing. The repertoire holds about 120,000 clones, with 70% to 90% as singletons. The chain uses TRBV6-2 or TRBV6-3 and TRBJ2-7; the D is unclear. The receptor comes from an adult in good health. The specimen was peripheral blood, collected on day 0 of AZD1222 vaccination. The CDR3 DNA reads as TGTGCCAGCAGTTCTGGTGGGCGGGAGCAGTACTTC. It encodes CASSSGGREQYF.